This TCR beta chain was sequenced during a study of response to subunit inactivated influenza vaccine (dated by TCRdb to 2016 to 2019). Describing the broader study: The study used deep quantitative T cell receptor repertoire profiling to track responses to a trivalent subunit inactivated influenza vaccine.

Library preparation was by RT-PCR. Instrument on record: Illumina HiSeq 2500. TCRdb reran the public reads through fastp at Q25 and MiXCR, keeping productive beta chains. CDR3 protein duplicates are merged, each entry listing the most common genes and DNA. The table for this sample lists more than 700,000 distinct CDR3 sequences; 20% to 25% of them were counted only once. The ten largest account for about 10% of the sample. The CDR3 has 12 amino acids, counting the end cysteine and phenylalanine. Solely the CDR3 DNA is kept, with 36 bases framed from the first base. Via the germline V gene, CDR1 is SNHLY and CDR2 FYNNEI. V is pared back by 6 bases and J by 2 bases, with 7 bases lying between the germline termini. This clonotype was recorded many times. Its antigen has not been determined. Base qualities were left out, and no much larger clone turns up one base away. Summary of the overall study and its limitations: The authors proposed that each seasonal influenza vaccination may bring in only a limited number of new T cells.

This clonotype was obtained from a man in his fifties or sixties who received an inactivated influenza vaccine. Donor details come from another sample of the same person, matched by shared clones. The chain is made from TRBV2 and TRBJ2-5; no D gene is confidently identified. Sequencing used PBMCs from blood, obtained 4 to 6 days after vaccination. The CDR3 has the sequence CASREPQETQYF. Read as DNA, the sequence is TGTGCCAGCAGGGAGCCACAAGAGACCCAGTACTTC.